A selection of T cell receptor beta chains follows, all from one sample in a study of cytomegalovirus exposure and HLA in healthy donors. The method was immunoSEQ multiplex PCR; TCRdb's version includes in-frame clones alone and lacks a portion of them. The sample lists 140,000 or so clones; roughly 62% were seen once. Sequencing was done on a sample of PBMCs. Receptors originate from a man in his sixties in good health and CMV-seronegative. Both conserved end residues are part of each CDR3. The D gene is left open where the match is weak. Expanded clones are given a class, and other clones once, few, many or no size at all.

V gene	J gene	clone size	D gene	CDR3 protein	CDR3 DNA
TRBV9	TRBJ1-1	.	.	CASSPQGGTEAFF	TGTGCCAGCAGCCCTCAGGGAGGCACTGAAGCTTTCTTT
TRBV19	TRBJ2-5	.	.	CASSMGSPQETQYF	TGTGCCAGTAGTATGGGCTCGCCGCAAGAGACCCAGTACTTC
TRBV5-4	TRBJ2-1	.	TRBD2	CASSFVPTSGIHEQFF	TGTGCCAGCAGCTTCGTCCCGACTAGCGGGATCCATGAGCAGTTCTTC
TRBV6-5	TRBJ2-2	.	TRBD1	CASSFRQGETGELFF	TGTGCCAGCAGTTTCCGACAGGGGGAAACCGGGGAGCTGTTTTTT
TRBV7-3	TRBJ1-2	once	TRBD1	CASSLTGQDGYTF	TGTGCCAGCAGCTTAACAGGACAGGATGGCTACACCTTC
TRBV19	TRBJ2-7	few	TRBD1	CASSTGTGVYEQYF	TGTGCCAGTAGTACCGGGACAGGGGTTTACGAGCAGTACTTC
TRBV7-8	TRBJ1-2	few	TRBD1	CASSPSGGQGYYGYTF	TGTGCCAGCAGCCCCTCGGGGGGACAGGGATACTATGGCTACACCTTC
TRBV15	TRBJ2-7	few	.	CATSRGSGSNFYEQYF	TGTGCCACCAGCAGAGGCTCGGGATCGAATTTTTACGAGCAGTACTTC
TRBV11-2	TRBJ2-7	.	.	CASSSRPGLQTSSYEQYF	TGTGCCAGCAGCTCACGTCCCGGGCTCCAGACTAGTTCCTACGAGCAGTACTTC
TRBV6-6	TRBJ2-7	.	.	CASTQGIDEQYF	TGTGCCAGCACCCAGGGGATCGACGAGCAGTACTTC
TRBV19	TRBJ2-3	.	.	CASSMRAETDTQYF	TGTGCCAGTAGTATGAGAGCCGAGACAGATACGCAGTATTTT
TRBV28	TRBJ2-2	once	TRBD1	CASSITPGQGAGELFF	TGTGCCAGCAGTATTACACCGGGACAGGGGGCCGGGGAGCTGTTTTTT
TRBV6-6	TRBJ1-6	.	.	CASSYSTQGNSPLHF	TGTGCCAGCAGTTACTCGACCCAGGGAAATTCACCCCTCCACTTT
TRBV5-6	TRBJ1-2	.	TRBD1	CASSLGDRGPFYGYTF	TGTGCCAGCAGCTTGGGAGACAGGGGGCCCTTCTATGGCTACACCTTC
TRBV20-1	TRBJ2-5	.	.	CSAKGETQYF	TGCAGTGCAAAGGGGGAGACCCAGTACTTC
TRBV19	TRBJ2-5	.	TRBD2	CASSMSGTPETQYF	TGTGCCAGTAGTATGAGCGGGACTCCCGAGACCCAGTACTTC
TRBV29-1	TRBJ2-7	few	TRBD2	CSVRTSGRNEQYF	TGCAGCGTTCGGACTAGCGGGAGAAACGAGCAGTACTTC
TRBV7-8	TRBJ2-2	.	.	CASSLARGRGVTGELFF	TGTGCCAGCAGCTTAGCTCGGGGCAGGGGAGTCACCGGGGAGCTGTTTTTT
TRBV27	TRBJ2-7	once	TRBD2	CASSFRIAGGPMIYEQYF	TGTGCCAGCAGTTTTCGGATTGCGGGAGGGCCGATGATATACGAGCAGTACTTC
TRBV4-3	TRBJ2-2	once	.	CASSPHRSADGTGELFF	TGCGCCAGCAGCCCCCACAGGTCCGCGGATGGGACCGGGGAGCTGTTTTTT
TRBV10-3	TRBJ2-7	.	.	CAISELPAYEQYF	TGTGCCATCAGTGAGCTCCCAGCCTACGAGCAGTACTTC
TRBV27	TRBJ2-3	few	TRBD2	CASSQGVSGSLWVTDTQYF	TGTGCCAGCAGCCAGGGAGTAAGCGGGAGCCTGTGGGTGACAGATACGCAGTATTTT
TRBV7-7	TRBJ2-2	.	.	CASSLRPGDTGELFF	TGTGCTAGCAGCCTCCGACCGGGAGACACCGGGGAGCTGTTTTTT
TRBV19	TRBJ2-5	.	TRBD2	CASSTFGGGRAGETQYF	TGTGCCAGTAGTACTTTTGGTGGCGGGAGGGCCGGGGAGACCCAGTACTTC
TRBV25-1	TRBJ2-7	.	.	CASSDFSRGGEQYF	TGTGCCAGCAGTGATTTCTCCCGCGGAGGCGAGCAGTACTTC
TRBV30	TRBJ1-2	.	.	CAWSVRQGLSNYGYTF	TGTGCCTGGAGTGTACGCCAAGGACTGTCGAACTATGGCTACACCTTC
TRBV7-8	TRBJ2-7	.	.	CASSASGTYEQYF	TGTGCCAGCAGCGCCAGTGGTACCTACGAGCAGTACTTC
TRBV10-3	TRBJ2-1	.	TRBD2	CAISESWTSGSFGNEQFF	TGTGCCATCAGTGAGTCCTGGACTAGCGGGAGTTTTGGGAATGAGCAGTTCTTC
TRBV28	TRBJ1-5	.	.	CASSPGLTNQPQHF	TGTGCCAGCAGTCCCGGACTGACAAATCAGCCCCAGCATTTT
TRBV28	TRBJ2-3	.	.	CASTGGITDTQYF	TGTGCCAGCACTGGAGGTATCACAGATACGCAGTATTTT
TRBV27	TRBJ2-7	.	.	CASSGLGAATYEQYF	TGTGCCAGCAGTGGACTCGGCGCCGCAACCTACGAGCAGTACTTC
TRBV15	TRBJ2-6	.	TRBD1	CATSTGTGGSGANVLTF	TGTGCCACCAGCACCGGGACAGGGGGCTCTGGGGCCAACGTCCTGACTTTC
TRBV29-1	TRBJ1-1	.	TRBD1	CSGQGYGGTEAFF	TGCAGCGGACAGGGCTACGGTGGCACTGAAGCTTTCTTT
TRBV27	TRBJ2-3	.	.	CASTHSGTQYF	TGTGCCAGCACCCACTCGGGTACGCAGTATTTT
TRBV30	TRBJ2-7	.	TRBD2	CAWSITSGRREQYF	TGTGCCTGGAGTATCACTAGCGGGAGGCGCGAGCAGTACTTC
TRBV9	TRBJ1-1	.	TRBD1	CASSVGGRQGGTEAFF	TGTGCCAGCAGCGTAGGGGGGCGACAGGGCGGCACTGAAGCTTTCTTT
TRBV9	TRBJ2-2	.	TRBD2	CASSVGPGTSGDTGELFF	TGTGCCAGCAGCGTAGGCCCCGGGACTAGCGGGGACACCGGGGAGCTGTTTTTT
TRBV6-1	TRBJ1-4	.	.	CASSARTGTTNEKLFF	TGTGCCAGCAGTGCCCGGACGGGAACAACTAATGAAAAACTGTTTTTT
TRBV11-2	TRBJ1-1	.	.	CASSPKSRPGDLNTEAFF	TGTGCCAGCAGCCCCAAGTCGAGACCAGGGGACCTGAACACTGAAGCTTTCTTT
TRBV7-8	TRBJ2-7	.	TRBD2	CASSLAPLAGEYEQYF	TGTGCCAGCAGCTTAGCGCCTCTAGCGGGCGAATACGAGCAGTACTTC
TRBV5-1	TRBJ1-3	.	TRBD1	CASSLNEQGAGDTIYF	TGCGCCAGCAGCTTGAACGAACAGGGGGCCGGTGACACCATATATTTT
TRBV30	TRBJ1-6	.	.	CAWSQTYNSPLHF	TGTGCCTGGAGTCAAACCTATAATTCACCCCTCCACTTT
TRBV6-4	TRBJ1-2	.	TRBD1	CASSPGQSYGYTF	TGTGCCAGCAGTCCGGGACAGAGCTATGGCTACACCTTC
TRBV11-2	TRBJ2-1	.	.	CASSLSLSEPYNEQFF	TGTGCCAGCAGCTTATCGTTGAGCGAGCCCTACAATGAGCAGTTCTTC
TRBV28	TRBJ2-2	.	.	CVVIEPRTGELFF	TGTGTCGTTATAGAGCCCCGGACCGGGGAGCTGTTTTTT